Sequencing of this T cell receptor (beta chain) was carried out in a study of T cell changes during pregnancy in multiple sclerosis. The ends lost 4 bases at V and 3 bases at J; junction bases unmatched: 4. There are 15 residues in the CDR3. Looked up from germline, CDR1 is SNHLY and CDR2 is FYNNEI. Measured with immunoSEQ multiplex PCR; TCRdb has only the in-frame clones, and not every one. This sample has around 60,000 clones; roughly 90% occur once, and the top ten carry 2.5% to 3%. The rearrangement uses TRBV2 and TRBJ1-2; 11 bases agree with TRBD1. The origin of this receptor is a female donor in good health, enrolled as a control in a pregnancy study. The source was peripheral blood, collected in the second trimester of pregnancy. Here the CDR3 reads CASSGTGGADYGYTF. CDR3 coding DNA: TGTGCCAGCAGTGGGACAGGGGGCGCGGACTATGGCTACACCTTC.